This T cell receptor beta chain was obtained from a study of T cell changes during pregnancy in multiple sclerosis. CDR3 length: 15 residues. Trimming removed 3 bases from V and 0 bases from J; junction bases left unmatched: 4. The germline gives CDR1 MNHEY, CDR2 SVGAGI. Assay used: immunoSEQ multiplex PCR; TCRdb lists only in-frame clones, some missing. The table has around 34,000 clones, 85% to 90% seen once; the top ten hold roughly 4.8%. The sequencing here drew on CD8+ T cells from peripheral blood mononuclear cells, taken after pregnancy. The source of this sequence is a female donor with multiple sclerosis, enrolled in a pregnancy study. V is TRBV6-5 and J is TRBJ2-7, with 8 bases fitting TRBD2. CDR3 in DNA: TGTGCCAGCAGTTATGAAGCGGGGGCCTCCTACGAGCAGTACTTC. Protein sequence: CASSYEAGASYEQYF.